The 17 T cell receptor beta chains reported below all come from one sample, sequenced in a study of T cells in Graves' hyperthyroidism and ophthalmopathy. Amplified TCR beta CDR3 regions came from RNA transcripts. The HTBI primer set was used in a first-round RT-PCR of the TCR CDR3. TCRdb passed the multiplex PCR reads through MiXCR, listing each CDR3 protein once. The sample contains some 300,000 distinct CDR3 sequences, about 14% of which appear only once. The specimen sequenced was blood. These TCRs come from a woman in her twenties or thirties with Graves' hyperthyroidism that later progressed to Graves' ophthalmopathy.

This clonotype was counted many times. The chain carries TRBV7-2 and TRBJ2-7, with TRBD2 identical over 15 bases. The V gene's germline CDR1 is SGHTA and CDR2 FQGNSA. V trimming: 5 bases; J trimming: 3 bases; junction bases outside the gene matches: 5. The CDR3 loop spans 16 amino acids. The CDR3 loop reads CASSPGLAGGYYEQYF. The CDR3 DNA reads TGTGCCAGCAGCCCCGGACTAGCGGGAGGGTACTACGAGCAGTACTTC.

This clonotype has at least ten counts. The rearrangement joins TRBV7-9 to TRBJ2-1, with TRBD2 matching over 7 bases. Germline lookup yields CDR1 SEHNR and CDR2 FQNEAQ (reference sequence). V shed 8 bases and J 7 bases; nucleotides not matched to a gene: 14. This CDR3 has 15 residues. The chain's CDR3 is CASGDPGGGMNEQFF. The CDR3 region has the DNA TGTGCCAGCGGCGATCCCGGGGGAGGGATGAATGAGCAGTTCTTC.

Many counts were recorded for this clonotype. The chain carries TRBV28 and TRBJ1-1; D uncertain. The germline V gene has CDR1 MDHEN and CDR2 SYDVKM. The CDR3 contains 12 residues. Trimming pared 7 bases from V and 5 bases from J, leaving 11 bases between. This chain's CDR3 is CASKPEGTEAFF. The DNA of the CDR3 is TGTGCCAGCAAACCCGAAGGTACTGAAGCTTTCTTT.

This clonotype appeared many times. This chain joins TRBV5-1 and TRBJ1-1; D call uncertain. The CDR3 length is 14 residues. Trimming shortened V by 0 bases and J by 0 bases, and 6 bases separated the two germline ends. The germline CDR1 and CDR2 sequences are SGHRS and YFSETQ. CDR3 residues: CASSLDGMNTEAFF. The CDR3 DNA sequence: TGCGCCAGCAGCTTGGACGGAATGAACACTGAAGCTTTCTTT.

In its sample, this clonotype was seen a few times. As DNA, the CDR3 is TGCAGCGGGGGACTCAGTGAGCAGTTCTTC. This translates into CSGGLSEQFF. J is TRBJ2-1 and V is TRBV29-1, with D possibly being TRBD2 (6 bases). The CDR3 has 10 amino acids. In germline, CDR1 is SQVTM, CDR2 ANQGSEA. The V end was cut by 7 bases, the J end by 9 bases, with 10 bases between.

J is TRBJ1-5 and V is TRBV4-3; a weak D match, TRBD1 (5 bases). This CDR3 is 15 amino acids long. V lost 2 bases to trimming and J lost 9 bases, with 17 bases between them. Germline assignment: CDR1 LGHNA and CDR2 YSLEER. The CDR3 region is CASSQSRDGPRPQHF. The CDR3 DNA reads TGCGCCAGCAGCCAATCCCGGGACGGGCCACGGCCCCAGCATTTT.

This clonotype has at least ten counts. Here the CDR3 DNA reads TGTGCCAGCAGCTGGGACTTCTACAATGAGCAGTTCTTC. Amino acids: CASSWDFYNEQFF. The gene calls are TRBV7-3 and TRBJ2-1; the D gene is possibly TRBD2 (6 bases). Trimming cost V 4 bases and J 3 bases, with 7 bases left between them. This CDR3 spans 13 amino acids. Germline V CDR1 and CDR2: SGHTA, FQGTGA.

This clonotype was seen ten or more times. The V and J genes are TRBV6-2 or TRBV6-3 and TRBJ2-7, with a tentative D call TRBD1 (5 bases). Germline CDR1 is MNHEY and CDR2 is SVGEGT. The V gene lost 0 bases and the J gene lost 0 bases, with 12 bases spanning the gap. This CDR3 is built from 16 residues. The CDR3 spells CASSYSTDLYSYEQYF. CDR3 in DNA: TGTGCCAGCAGTTACTCGACAGATTTGTACTCCTACGAGCAGTACTTC.

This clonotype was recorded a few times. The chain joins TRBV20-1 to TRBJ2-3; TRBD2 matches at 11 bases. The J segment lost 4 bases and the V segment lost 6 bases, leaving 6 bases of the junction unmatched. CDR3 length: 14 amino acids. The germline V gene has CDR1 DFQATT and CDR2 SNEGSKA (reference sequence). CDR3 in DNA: TGCAGTGCCAGTACTAGCGGGAGATCAGATACGCAGTATTTT. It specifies CSASTSGRSDTQYF.

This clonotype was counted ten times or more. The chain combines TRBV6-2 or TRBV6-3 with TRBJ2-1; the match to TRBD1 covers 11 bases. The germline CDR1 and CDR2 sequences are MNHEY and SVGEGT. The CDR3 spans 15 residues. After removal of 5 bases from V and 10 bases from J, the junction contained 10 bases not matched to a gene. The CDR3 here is CASSPRTGGGEEQFF. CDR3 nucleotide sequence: TGTGCCAGCAGTCCACGGACAGGGGGCGGGGAGGAGCAGTTCTTC.

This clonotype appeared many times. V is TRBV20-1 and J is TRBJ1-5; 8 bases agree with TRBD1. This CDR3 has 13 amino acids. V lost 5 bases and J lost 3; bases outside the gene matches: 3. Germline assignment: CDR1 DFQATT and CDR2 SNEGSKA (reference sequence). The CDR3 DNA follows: TGCAGTGCTCAGGGGGCCCACAATCAGCCCCAGCATTTT. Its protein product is CSAQGAHNQPQHF.

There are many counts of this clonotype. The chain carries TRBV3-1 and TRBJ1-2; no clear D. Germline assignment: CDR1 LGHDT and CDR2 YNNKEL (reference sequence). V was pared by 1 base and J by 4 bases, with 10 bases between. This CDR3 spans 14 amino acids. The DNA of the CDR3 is TGTGCCAGCAGCCAAGCAGCAGAAGTCTATGGCTACACCTTC. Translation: CASSQAAEVYGYTF.

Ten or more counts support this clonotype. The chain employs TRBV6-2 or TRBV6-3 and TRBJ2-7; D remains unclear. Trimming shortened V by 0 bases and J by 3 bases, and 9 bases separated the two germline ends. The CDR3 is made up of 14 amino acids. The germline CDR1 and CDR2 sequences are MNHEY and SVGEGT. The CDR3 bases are TGTGCCAGCAGTTACTCGAGAGGATACTACGAGCAGTACTTC. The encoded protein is CASSYSRGYYEQYF.

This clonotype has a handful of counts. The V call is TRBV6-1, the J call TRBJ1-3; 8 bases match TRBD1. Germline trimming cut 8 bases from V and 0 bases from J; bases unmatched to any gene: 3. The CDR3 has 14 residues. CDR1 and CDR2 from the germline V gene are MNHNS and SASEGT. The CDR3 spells CASHTGGSGNTIYF. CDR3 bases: TGTGCCAGCCATACAGGGGGCTCTGGAAACACCATATATTTT.

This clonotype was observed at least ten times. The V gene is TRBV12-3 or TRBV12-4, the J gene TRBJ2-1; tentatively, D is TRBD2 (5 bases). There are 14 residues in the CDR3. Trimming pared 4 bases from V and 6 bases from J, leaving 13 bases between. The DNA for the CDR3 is TGTGCCAGCAGTTCCTCTCTAGCAGTCAATGAGCAGTTCTTC. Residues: CASSSSLAVNEQFF.

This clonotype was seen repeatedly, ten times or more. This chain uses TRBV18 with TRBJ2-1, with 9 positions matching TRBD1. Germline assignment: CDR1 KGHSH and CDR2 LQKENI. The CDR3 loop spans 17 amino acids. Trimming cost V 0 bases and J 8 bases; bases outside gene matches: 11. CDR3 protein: CASSPPTGGGQHDEQFF. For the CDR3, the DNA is TGTGCCAGCTCACCACCGACAGGGGGTGGACAGCACGATGAGCAGTTCTTC.

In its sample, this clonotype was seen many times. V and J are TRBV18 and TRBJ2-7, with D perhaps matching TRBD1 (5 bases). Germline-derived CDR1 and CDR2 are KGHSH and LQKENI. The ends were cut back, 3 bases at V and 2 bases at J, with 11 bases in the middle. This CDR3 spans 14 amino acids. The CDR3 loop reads CASSPTDITYEQYF. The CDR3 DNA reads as TGTGCCAGCTCACCCACGGACATAACCTACGAGCAGTACTTC.